This is a list of T cell receptor beta chains from one sample in a study of T cells after yellow fever vaccination. TCRdb redid the calling of the 5' RACE reads with MiXCR, one entry per CDR3 protein. This sample has hundreds of thousands of distinct CDR3 sequences, with 9% to 15% found just once. The sequencing here drew on PBMCs, taken on the day of the yellow fever booster vaccination. These receptors came from a man between 25 and 39 years old who received the YFV17D yellow fever vaccine. Each CDR3 is given without its conserved first and last residue. Size values are once, few and many counts, or a class for expanded clones, and some rows have none.

J gene	clone size	V gene	CDR3 protein
TRBJ2-5	NA	TRBV6-5	ASSYAFGGETQY
TRBJ1-5	many	TRBV27	ASSPGYQSNQPQH
TRBJ2-7	NA	TRBV7-2	ASSPQGISYEQY
TRBJ2-5	few	TRBV20-1	SARDRRAGGETQY
TRBJ1-1	NA	TRBV3-1	ACSQVIAGTGRFAEAF
TRBJ2-3	NA	TRBV20-1	SASDPGPTDTQY
TRBJ1-5	NA	TRBV20-1	SAHRRDRQH
TRBJ2-7	NA	TRBV6-1	ASSDTARILYEQY
TRBJ2-2	few	TRBV4-2	ASSQELAGTGELF
TRBJ2-7	few	TRBV9	ASSSGLAEFYEQY
TRBJ2-5	NA	TRBV30	AWRLAGAETQY
TRBJ2-3	many	TRBV28	ASSPAADTQY
TRBJ2-4	NA	TRBV7-2	ASTVGDRAY
TRBJ2-7	many	TRBV20-1	SVGQGVTYEQY
TRBJ1-4	NA	TRBV4-3	ASSQGRTVLNEKLF
TRBJ1-3	few	TRBV19	ASSQGVLGNTIY
TRBJ1-1	NA	TRBV19	ASKDNLNTEAF
TRBJ2-7	NA	TRBV6-1	ASSRGTDRTYEQY
TRBJ2-5	few	TRBV24-1	ATSQWGVETQY
TRBJ1-2	NA	TRBV2	ASSAGVGYGYT
TRBJ2-2	many	TRBV10-3	AIRGSGTMSAGELF
TRBJ2-7	few	TRBV19	ASSIARRSVYEQY
TRBJ2-4	few	TRBV7-2	ASSALGREGHREVQY
TRBJ1-2	NA	TRBV19	ASSLATSGSFYGYT
TRBJ2-7	few	TRBV20-1	SANKGGYEQY
TRBJ2-7	few	TRBV29-1	SALGQGNYEQY
TRBJ2-7	NA	TRBV7-2	ASTNFHMRTYEQY
TRBJ1-5	NA	TRBV5-6	ASSLGKGGSQPQH
TRBJ2-3	many	TRBV27	ASSLRRSTKQGTTDTQY
TRBJ2-5	NA	TRBV9	ASSEFKILGTQY
TRBJ2-3	NA	TRBV7-9	ASRPTAGDTQY
TRBJ1-1	many	TRBV6-2/TRBV6-3	ASRGQRNTEAF